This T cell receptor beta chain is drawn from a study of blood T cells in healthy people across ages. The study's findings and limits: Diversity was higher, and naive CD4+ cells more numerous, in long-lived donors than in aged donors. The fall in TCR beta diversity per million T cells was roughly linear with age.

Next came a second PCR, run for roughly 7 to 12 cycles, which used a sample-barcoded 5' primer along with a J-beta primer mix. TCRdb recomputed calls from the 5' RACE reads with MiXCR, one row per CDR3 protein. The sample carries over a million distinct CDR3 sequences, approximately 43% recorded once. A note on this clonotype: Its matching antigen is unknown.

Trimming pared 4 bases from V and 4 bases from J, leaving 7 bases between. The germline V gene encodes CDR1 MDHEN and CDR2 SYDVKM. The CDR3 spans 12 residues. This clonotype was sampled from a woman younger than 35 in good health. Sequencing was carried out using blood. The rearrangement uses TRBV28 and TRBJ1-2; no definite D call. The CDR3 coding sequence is TGTGCCAGCAGTTCCTACAGCTATGGCTACACCTTC. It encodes CASSSYSYGYTF.